This T cell receptor (beta chain) came from a study of CD4+ T cells in melanoma (dated by TCRdb to about 2022). For the wider study: The study investigated neoantigen-specific CD4+ T cells in human melanoma. What the study reported, not specific to this receptor: Diverse differentiation states were reported to be shown by neoantigen-specific CD4+ T cells in melanoma. The report described a correlation between neoantigen-specific CD4+ T cells and the function of CD8+ T cells, macrophages and B cells.

Donors were patients with melanoma. Library preparation employed the immunoSEQ multiplex PCR assay. TCRdb stores this immuneACCESS table with in-frame sequences only. Part of the clones is absent; in the studies checked, under half of the shortfall reflects unresolved V genes, and no reason is known for the rest. Counted in this sample were 10,000 to 12,000 clones; approximately 74% of them appeared once. Jointly, the top ten make up roughly 8.6% of the sample. Concerning this clone: Its antigen is currently not known. No clone much larger than this one lies a single base away; base qualities are absent.

The origin of this receptor is a human donor with melanoma. The sample was cells from a culture (not recorded whether cultured in vitro).

The DNA sequence is given as TGTGCCAGCAGCAGGGCAGAAGGAACCTACGAGCAGTACTTC. Its amino acids are CASSRAEGTYEQYF. Recombination linked TRBV14 to TRBJ2-7, with no D gene named confidently. CDR1 SGHDN and CDR2 FVKESK are derived from the germline V gene. Reading from cysteine to phenylalanine, the CDR3 counts 14 amino acids. The entry retains the CDR3 DNA only, 42 bases that are in frame from base 1. The junction shows trimming of 5 bases on V and 2 bases on J, plus 13 bases between the germline ends.